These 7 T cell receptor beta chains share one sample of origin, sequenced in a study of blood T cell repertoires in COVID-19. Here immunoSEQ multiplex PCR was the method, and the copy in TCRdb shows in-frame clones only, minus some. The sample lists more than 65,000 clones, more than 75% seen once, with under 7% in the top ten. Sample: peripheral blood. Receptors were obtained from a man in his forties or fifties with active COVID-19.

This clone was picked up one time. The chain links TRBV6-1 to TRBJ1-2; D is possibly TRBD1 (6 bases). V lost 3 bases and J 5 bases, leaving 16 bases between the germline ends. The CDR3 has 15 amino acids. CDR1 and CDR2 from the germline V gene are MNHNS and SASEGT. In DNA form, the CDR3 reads TGTGCCAGCAGTGACCCGAGGGGGACGGGGTATGGCTACACCTTC. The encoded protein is CASSDPRGTGYGYTF.

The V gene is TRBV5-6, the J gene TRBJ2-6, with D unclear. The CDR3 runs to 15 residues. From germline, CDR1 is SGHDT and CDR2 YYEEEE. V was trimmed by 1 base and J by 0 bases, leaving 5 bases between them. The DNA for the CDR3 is TGTGCCAGCAGCTTGATCGGCTCTGGGGCCAACGTCCTGACTTTC. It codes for CASSLIGSGANVLTF.

The CDR3 DNA sequence: TGTGCCTGGAGTGCCGGGACAGGGATTACAGATACGCAGTATTTT. It encodes CAWSAGTGITDTQYF. The V and J genes are TRBV30 and TRBJ2-3; TRBD1 agrees at 9 bases. The CDR3 is 15 amino acids. The trim removed 1 base at V and 3 bases at J, leaving 5 bases unmatched. The germline V gene encodes CDR1 GTSNPN and CDR2 SVGIG (reference sequence).

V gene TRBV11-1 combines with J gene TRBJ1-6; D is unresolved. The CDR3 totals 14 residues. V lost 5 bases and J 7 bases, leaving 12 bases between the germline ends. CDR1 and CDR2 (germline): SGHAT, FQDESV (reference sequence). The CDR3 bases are TGTGCCAGCAGCCTGGTGGGGAGCAATTCACCCCTCCACTTT. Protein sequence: CASSLVGSNSPLHF. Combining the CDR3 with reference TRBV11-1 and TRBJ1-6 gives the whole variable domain EAEVAQSPRYKITEKSQAVAFWCDPISGHATLYWYRQILGQGPELLVQFQDESVVDDSQLPKDRFSAERLKGVDSTLKIQPAELGDSAMYLCASSLVGSNSPLHFGNGTRLTVT.

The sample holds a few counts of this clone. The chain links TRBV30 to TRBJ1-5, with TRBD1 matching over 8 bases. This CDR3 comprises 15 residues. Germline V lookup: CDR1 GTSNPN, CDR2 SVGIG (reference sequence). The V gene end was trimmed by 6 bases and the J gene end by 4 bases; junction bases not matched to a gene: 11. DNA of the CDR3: TGTGCCTGCCCTACGACAGGGGCTACTAATCAGCCCCAGCATTTT. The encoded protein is CACPTTGATNQPQHF.

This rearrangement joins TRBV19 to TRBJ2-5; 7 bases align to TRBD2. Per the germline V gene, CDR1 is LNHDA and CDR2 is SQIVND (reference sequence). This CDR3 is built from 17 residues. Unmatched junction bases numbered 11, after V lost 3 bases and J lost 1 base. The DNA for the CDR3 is TGTGCCAGTAGTATGAAGAGGCGGGAGTGGGGCCAAGAGACCCAGTACTTC. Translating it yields CASSMKRREWGQETQYF.

CDR3: CASSDRGSFGYTF. The CDR3 DNA sequence: TGTGCCAGCAGTGACAGGGGGAGTTTTGGCTACACCTTC. The rearrangement joins TRBV6-1 to TRBJ1-2, with 7 nucleotides matching TRBD1. With 3 bases clipped from V and 7 bases from J, the junction kept 5 bases outside the gene matches. The CDR3 has 13 amino acids. Germline V gene sequence: CDR1 MNHNS, CDR2 SASEGT.